One and the same sample provided the 4 T cell receptor beta chains below, sequenced in a study of blood T cell repertoires in COVID-19. Profiled with immunoSEQ multiplex PCR; TCRdb holds only in-frame clones, not every one. The sample lists roughly 160,000 clones; about 80% were seen once. Sequencing input: peripheral blood. The receptors derive from a woman older than 75 with acute or convalescent COVID-19.

J is TRBJ2-7 and V is TRBV19, with 7 bases that match TRBD1. This CDR3 has 14 residues. The V and J ends lost 4 bases and 5 bases, in that order; junction bases with no gene match: 8. Germline CDR1 and CDR2: LNHDA and SQIVND (reference sequence). The CDR3 region has the DNA TGTGCCAGTAGTACGCCGACAGGGCGAAACGAGCAGTACTTC. Its protein is CASSTPTGRNEQYF.

The chain employs TRBV2 and TRBJ2-2; 8 nucleotides match TRBD1. Germline V gene data show CDR1 as SNHLY and CDR2 as FYNNEI. The CDR3 is 14 amino acids. Unmatched junction bases numbered 2, after V lost 4 bases and J lost 4 bases. The CDR3 bases are TGTGCCAGCAGTGGTACAGGGGGCACCGGGGAGCTGTTTTTT. It encodes CASSGTGGTGELFF.

The chain employs TRBV19 and TRBJ1-1; TRBD1 agrees at 8 bases. The CDR3 sequence is 15 residues long. V shed 0 bases, J shed 4 bases, and the junction held 4 bases outside the gene matches. Germline CDR1 is LNHDA and CDR2 is SQIVND (reference sequence). The CDR3 loop is CASSIEGTGFTEAFF. The CDR3 nucleotides read TGTGCCAGTAGTATAGAAGGGACAGGCTTCACTGAAGCTTTCTTT.

This clone has only a few counts. The rearrangement joins TRBV12-3 or TRBV12-4 to TRBJ1-2; tentatively, D is TRBD1 (5 bases). The CDR3 has 13 amino acids. Trimming cost V 1 base and J 7 bases, with 10 bases left between them. CDR3 DNA sequence: TGTGCCAGCAGTTTAGGGGTCCAGGGTGGCTACACCTTC. Residues: CASSLGVQGGYTF.